This T cell receptor (beta chain) was sequenced in a study of blood T cell repertoires in COVID-19. Some clones are missing from TCRdb's copy, which holds only in-frame ones; the method was immunoSEQ multiplex PCR. Of some 260,000 clones listed, around 90% are singletons. CDR1 is SGHNT and CDR2 is YYREEE in the germline V gene (reference sequence). The CDR3 sequence is 15 residues long. Trimming removed 1 base at V and 7 bases at J, with 12 bases between. Sample: peripheral blood. V and J are TRBV5-4 and TRBJ1-6; tentative D call: TRBD1 (5 bases). This sequence originates from a human donor in a cohort sampled during active COVID-19. CDR3 residues: CASSLNLDSNSPLHF. In DNA, the CDR3 is TGTGCCAGCAGCTTGAATCTCGACAGCAATTCACCCCTCCACTTT.